This T cell receptor (beta chain) was obtained from a study of control samples from healthy donors and cancer patients. TCRdb keeps only in-frame clones here, not all; method: immunoSEQ multiplex PCR. The sample carries under 150,000 clones, 89% recorded once. This clone is a singleton in its sample. The CDR3 is 13 residues long. Germline CDR1 and CDR2: SGHRS and YFSETQ. The V and J ends lost 5 bases and 4 bases, in that order; junction bases with no gene match: 3. The sample consisted of blood. The receptor comes from a man between 25 and 39 years old in good health. The rearrangement uses TRBV5-1 and TRBJ2-5, with 9 nucleotides matching TRBD2. The DNA for the CDR3 is TGCGCCAGCAGTAGCGGGAGTCGAGAGACCCAGTACTTC. Its translation: CASSSGSRETQYF.